The TCR beta chain under discussion was sequenced for a study of blood T cell repertoires in COVID-19 (dated by TCRdb to about 2020). For the study in its entirety: Samples from collaborators originated in the United States, Italy and Spain and spanned both the acute and convalescent phases of COVID-19. The prospective study material was composed of cDNA or gDNA derived from T cells, B-cell-depleted T cells, or PBMCs. The dataset comprised deeply sampled blood TCRbeta repertoires from subjects exposed to, actively infected with, or recovered from COVID-19. The repertoires were released in a freely available public database intended as a resource for research on the immune response to SARS-CoV-2. Samples were obtained from the ongoing ImmuneRACE study (first 160 participants) and from about 1,300 subjects provided by 6 global collaborators. Sample metadata almost always included a de-identified subject ID, COVID-19 status, age in years and sex. HLA class I and class II types, where available, came from metadata supplied by the sample provider rather than from assay-based typing.

Beyond this particular receptor, the publication reports: The quantity of clinical and demographic metadata differed by source and by participant and was supplied without curation.

The immunoSEQ Assay, a bias-controlled multiplex PCR, was used to amplify TCRbeta CDR3 regions from genomic DNA. In the original analysis: Within the assay, amplification of reference gene primers was used to estimate how many nucleated cells each sample contained. Sequence reads were collapsed and filtered to measure the absolute abundance of every unique TCRbeta CDR3 rearrangement. For each sample, productive Simpson clonality was calculated as the square root of Simpson's diversity index over productive rearrangements. The table comes from immuneACCESS by way of TCRdb, which keeps in-frame sequences with V and J called. Part of the clones is missing from these tables; in studies checked, under half for an unresolved V gene and the rest for unknown reasons. V and J calls plus clone size are reproduced from that table; the DNA served to infer D and trimming. In all, the sample holds more than 35,000 clones, and around 90% of those were seen once. The ten biggest clones cover roughly 21% of the sample.

CDR1 and CDR2, per the germline V gene, are MNHEY and SVGAGI. There are 13 amino acids in the CDR3, from cysteine to phenylalanine inclusive. The CDR3 DNA has 39 bases and is translated from base 1. V is reduced by 2 bases and J by 4 bases, leaving a spacing of 6 bases between them. The collaborating institutions used their own protocols to collect whole blood in K2EDTA tubes. For TCRbeta analysis, collaborators shipped samples in one of three forms: frozen whole blood, isolated PBMCs, or DNA extracted from either of those sample types. Of note for this clone: Its antigen remains undetermined. One base away there is no much larger clone; base qualities are not given.

This TCR came from a man aged 60 to 75 with acute or convalescent COVID-19. The V and J segments used are TRBV6-5 and TRBJ1-5, with an unclear D gene assignment. Sequencing was carried out using peripheral blood. For the CDR3, the sequence is CASSYTGNQPQHF. The DNA sequence reads TGTGCCAGCAGTTACACGGGGAATCAGCCCCAGCATTTT.